This T cell receptor beta chain was obtained from a study of cytomegalovirus exposure and HLA in healthy donors. The PCR made use of 60 Vbeta and 13 Jbeta primers. Libraries were prepared by immunoSEQ multiplex PCR; TCRdb keeps only in-frame clonotypes and omits some of them. The sample yields 150,000 or so clones, roughly 72% seen once. This CDR3 is 11 amino acids long. The V end was cut by 0 bases, the J end by 10 bases, with 5 bases between. Germline V CDR1 and CDR2: SGHNT, YYREEE (reference sequence). J is TRBJ2-1 and V is TRBV5-4; D is undetermined. Input material: PBMCs. This sequence was found in a male donor in good health and CMV-seronegative. The CDR3 bases are TGTGCCAGCAGCTTGGCAGTAGAGCAGTTCTTC. This sequence encodes CASSLAVEQFF.